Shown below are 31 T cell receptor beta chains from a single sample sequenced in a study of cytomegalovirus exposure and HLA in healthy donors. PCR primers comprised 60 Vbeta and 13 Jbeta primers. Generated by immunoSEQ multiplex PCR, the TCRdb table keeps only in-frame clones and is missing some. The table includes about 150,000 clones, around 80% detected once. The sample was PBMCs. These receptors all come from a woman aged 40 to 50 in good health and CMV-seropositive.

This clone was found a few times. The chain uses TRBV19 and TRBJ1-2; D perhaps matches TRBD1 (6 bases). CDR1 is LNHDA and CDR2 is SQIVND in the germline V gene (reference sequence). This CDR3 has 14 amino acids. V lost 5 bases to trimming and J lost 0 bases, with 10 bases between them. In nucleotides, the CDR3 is TGTGCCAGTAGTCTACAGGGAGCTAACTATGGCTACACCTTC. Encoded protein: CASSLQGANYGYTF.

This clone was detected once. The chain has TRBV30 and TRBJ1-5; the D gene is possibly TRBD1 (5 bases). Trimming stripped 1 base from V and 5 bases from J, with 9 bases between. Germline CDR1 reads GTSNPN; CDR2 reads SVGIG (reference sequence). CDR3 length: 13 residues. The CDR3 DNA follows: TGTGCCTGGAGTGGGGCGGGGGATCAGCCCCAGCATTTT. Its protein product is CAWSGAGDQPQHF.

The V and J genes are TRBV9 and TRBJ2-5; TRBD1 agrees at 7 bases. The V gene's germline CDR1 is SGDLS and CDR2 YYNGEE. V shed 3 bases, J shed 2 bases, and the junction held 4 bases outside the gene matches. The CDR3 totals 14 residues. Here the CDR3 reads CASSGDRKQETQYF. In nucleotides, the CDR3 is TGTGCCAGCAGCGGGGACAGAAAACAAGAGACCCAGTACTTC.

CDR3 protein: CASSSSIWTSAHYEQYF. Here the CDR3 DNA reads TGTGCCAGCAGCTCCTCAATCTGGACTAGCGCCCACTACGAGCAGTACTTC. J is TRBJ2-7 and V is TRBV5-5, with 9 bases that match TRBD2. Germline V gives CDR1 SGHKS, CDR2 YYEKEE (reference sequence). J gave up 3 bases and V 3 bases, and 13 bases lay outside the gene matches. The CDR3 contains 17 residues.

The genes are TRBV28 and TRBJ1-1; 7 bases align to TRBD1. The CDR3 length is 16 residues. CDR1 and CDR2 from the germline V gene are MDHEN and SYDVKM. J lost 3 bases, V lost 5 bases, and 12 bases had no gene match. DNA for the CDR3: TGTGCCAGCAGTCCACTGACAGGGAGAGGGGACACTGAAGCTTTCTTT. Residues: CASSPLTGRGDTEAFF.

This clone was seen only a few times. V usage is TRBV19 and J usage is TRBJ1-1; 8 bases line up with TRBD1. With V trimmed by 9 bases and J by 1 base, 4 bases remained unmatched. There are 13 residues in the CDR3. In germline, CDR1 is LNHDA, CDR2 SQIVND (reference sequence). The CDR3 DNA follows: TGTGCCAGCGCAGGGGGCCGGAACACTGAAGCTTTCTTT. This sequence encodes CASAGGRNTEAFF.

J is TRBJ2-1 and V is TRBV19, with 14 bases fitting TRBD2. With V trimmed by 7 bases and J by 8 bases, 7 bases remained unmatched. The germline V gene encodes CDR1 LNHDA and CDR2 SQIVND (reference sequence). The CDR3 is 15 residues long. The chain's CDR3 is CASTPTGLAGDEQFF. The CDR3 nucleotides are TGTGCCAGTACCCCGACGGGACTAGCGGGAGATGAGCAGTTCTTC.

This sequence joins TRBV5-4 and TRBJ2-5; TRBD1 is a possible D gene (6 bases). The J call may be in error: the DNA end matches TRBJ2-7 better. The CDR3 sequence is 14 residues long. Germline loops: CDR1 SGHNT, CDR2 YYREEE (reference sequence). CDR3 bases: TGTGCCAGCAGAGACTTCGGACAGTTCAACGAGCAGTACTTC. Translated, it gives CASRDFGQFNEQYF.

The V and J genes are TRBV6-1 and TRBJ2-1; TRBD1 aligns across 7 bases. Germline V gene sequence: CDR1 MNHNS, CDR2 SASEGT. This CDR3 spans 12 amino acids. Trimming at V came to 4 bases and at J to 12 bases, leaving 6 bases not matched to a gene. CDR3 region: CASSGDRVWQFF. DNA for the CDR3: TGTGCCAGCAGTGGAGACAGGGTCTGGCAGTTCTTC.

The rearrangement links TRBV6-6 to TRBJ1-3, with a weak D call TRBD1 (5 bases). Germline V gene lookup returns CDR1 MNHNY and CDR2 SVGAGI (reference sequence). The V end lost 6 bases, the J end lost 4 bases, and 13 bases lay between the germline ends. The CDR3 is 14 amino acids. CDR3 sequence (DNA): TGTGCCAGCAGCCGACAGAACCACGGAAACACCATATATTTT. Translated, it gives CASSRQNHGNTIYF.

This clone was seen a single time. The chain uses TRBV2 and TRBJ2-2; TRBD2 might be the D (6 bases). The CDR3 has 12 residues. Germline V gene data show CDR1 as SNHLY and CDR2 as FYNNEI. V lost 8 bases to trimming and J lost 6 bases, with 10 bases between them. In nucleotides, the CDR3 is TGTGCCAGCGGAGGGGTGGCCGGGGAGCTGTTTTTT. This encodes CASGGVAGELFF.

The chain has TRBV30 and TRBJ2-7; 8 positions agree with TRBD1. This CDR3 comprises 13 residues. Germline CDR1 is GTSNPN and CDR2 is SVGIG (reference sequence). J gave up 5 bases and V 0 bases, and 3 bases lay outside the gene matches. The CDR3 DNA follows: TGTGCCTGGAGTGTCGACAGGGGAGACGAGCAGTACTTC. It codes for CAWSVDRGDEQYF. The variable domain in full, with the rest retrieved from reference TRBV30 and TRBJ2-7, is SQTIHQWPATLVQPVGSPLSLECTVEGTSNPNLYWYRQAAGRGLQLLFYSVGIGQISSEVPQNLSASRPQDRQFILSSKKLLLSDSGFYLCAWSVDRGDEQYFGPGTRLTVT.

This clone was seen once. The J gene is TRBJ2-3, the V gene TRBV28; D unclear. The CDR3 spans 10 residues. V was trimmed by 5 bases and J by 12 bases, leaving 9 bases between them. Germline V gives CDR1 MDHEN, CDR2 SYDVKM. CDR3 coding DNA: TGTGCCAGCAGTCCCCCCTCTCAGTATTTT. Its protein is CASSPPSQYF. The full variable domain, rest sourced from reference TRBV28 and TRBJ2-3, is DVKVTQSSRYLVKRTGEKVFLECVQDMDHENMFWYRQDPGLGLRLIYFSYDVKMKEKGDIPEGYSVSREKKERFSLILESASTNQTSMYLCASSPPSQYFGPGTRLTVL.

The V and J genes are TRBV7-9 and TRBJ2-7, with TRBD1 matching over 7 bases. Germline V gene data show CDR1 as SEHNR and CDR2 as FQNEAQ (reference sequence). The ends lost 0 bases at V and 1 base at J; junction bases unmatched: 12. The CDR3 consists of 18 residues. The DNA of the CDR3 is TGTGCCAGCAGCTTAGCCCCTCCGCAAGGGGGCCGATCCTACGAGCAGTACTTC. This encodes CASSLAPPQGGRSYEQYF.

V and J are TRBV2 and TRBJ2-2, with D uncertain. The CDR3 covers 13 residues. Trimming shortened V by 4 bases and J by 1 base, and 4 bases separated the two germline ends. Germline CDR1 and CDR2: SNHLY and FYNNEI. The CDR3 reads CASSAGNTGELFF. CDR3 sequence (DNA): TGTGCCAGCAGTGCAGGGAACACCGGGGAGCTGTTTTTT. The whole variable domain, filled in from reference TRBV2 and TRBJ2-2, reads EPEVTQTPSHQVTQMGQEVILRCVPISNHLYFYWYRQILGQKVEFLVSFYNNEISEKSEIFDDQFSVERPDGSNFTLKIRSTKLEDSAMYFCASSAGNTGELFFGEGSRLTVL.

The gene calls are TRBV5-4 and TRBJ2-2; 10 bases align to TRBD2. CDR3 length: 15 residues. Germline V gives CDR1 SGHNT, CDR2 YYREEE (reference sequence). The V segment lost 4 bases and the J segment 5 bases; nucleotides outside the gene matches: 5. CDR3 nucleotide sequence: TGTGCCAGCAGCACCGAGCGGGGGGGTACCGGGGAGCTGTTTTTT. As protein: CASSTERGGTGELFF.

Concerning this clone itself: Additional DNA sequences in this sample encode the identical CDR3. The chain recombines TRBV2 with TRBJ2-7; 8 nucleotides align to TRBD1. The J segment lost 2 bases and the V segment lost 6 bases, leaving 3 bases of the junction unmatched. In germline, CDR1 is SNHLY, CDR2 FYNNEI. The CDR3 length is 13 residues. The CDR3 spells CASRGTGTYEQYF. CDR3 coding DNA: TGTGCCAGCAGGGGGACAGGTACCTACGAGCAGTACTTC.

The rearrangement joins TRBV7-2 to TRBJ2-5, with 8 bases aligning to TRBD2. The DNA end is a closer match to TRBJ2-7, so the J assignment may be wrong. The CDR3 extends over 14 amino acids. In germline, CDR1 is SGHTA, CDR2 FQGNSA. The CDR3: CASSGGTRRYEQYF. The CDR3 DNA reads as TGTGCCAGCAGCGGCGGGACTAGGAGGTACGAGCAGTACTTC.

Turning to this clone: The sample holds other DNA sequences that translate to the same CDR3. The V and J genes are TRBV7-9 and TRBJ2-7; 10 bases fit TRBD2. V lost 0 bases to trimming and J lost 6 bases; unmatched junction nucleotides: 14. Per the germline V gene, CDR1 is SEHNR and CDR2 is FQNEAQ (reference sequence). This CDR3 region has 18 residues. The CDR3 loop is CASSLAMGLLAGVSEQYF. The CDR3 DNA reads TGTGCCAGCAGCTTAGCGATGGGTCTGCTAGCGGGGGTATCCGAGCAGTACTTC.

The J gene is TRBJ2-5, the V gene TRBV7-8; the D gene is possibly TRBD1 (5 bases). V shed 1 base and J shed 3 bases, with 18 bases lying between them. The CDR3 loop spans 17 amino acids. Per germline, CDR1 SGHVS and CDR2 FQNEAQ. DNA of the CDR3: TGTGCCAGCAGCTTAGTGGCGCGACAGACCGATGAAGAGACCCAGTACTTC. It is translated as CASSLVARQTDEETQYF.

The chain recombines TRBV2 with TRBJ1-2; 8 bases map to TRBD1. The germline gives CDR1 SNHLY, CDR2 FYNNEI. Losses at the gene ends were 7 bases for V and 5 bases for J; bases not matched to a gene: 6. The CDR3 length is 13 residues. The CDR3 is CASIPGGVYGYTF. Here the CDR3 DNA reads TGTGCCAGCATTCCAGGGGGCGTTTATGGCTACACCTTC.

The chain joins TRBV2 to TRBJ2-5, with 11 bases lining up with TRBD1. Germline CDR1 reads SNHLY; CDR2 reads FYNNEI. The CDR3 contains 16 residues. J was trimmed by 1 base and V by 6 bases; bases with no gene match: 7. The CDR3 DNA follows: TGTGCCAGCAGCGAGGGACAGGGGGGCCTCCAAGAGACCCAGTACTTC. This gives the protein CASSEGQGGLQETQYF. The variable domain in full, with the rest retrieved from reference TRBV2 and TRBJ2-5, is EPEVTQTPSHQVTQMGQEVILRCVPISNHLYFYWYRQILGQKVEFLVSFYNNEISEKSEIFDDQFSVERPDGSNFTLKIRSTKLEDSAMYFCASSEGQGGLQETQYFGPGTRLLVL.

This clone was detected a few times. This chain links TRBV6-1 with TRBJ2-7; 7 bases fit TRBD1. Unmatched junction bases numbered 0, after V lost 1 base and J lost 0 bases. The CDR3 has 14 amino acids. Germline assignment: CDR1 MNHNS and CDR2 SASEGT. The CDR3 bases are TGTGCCAGCAGTGAAGGGGACAGCTCCTACGAGCAGTACTTC. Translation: CASSEGDSSYEQYF.

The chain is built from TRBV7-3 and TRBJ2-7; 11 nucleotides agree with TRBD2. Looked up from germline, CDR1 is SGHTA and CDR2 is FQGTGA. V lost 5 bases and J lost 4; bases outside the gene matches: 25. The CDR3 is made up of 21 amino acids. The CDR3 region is CASSGPGSAGTSGGGRYEQYF. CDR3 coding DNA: TGTGCCAGCAGCGGCCCCGGATCGGCCGGGACTAGCGGTGGTGGGCGTTACGAGCAGTACTTC.

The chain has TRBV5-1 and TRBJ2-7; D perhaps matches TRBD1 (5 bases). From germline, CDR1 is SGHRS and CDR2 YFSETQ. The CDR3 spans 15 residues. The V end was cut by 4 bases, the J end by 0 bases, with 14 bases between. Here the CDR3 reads CASSQFLDNSYEQYF. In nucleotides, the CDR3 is TGCGCCAGCAGCCAGTTTTTGGACAACTCCTACGAGCAGTACTTC.

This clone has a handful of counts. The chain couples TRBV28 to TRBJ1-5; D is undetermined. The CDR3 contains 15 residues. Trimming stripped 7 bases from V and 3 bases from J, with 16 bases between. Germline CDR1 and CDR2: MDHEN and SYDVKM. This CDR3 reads CASKLAHANNQPQHF. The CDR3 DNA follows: TGTGCCAGCAAACTTGCCCACGCGAACAATCAGCCCCAGCATTTT.

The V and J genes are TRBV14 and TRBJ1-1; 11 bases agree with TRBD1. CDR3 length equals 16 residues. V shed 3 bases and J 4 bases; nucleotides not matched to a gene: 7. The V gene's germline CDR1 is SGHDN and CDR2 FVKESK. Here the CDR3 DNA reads TGTGCCAGCAGCCAGTCCGGACAGGGGGCCGGCACTGAAGCTTTCTTT. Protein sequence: CASSQSGQGAGTEAFF.

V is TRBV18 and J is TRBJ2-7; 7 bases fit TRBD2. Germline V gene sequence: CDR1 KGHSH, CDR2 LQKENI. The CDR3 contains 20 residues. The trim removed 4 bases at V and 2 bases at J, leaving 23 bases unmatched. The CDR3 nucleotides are TGTGCCAGCTCACGAAATGGACTAGAAAGTCGGGGAATTGACACCTACGAGCAGTACTTC. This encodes CASSRNGLESRGIDTYEQYF. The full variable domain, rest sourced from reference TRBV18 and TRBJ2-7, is NAGVMQNPRHLVRRRGQEARLRCSPMKGHSHVYWYRQLPEEGLKFMVYLQKENIIDESGMPKERFSAEFPKEGPSILRIQQVVRGDSAAYFCASSRNGLESRGIDTYEQYFGPGTRLTVT.

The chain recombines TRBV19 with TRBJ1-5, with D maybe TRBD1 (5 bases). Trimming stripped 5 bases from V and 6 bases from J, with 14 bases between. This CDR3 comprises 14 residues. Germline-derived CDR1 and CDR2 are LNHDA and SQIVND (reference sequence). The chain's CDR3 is CASSSRGRAQPQHF. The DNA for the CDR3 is TGTGCCAGTAGTTCCCGAGGCAGGGCTCAGCCCCAGCATTTT.

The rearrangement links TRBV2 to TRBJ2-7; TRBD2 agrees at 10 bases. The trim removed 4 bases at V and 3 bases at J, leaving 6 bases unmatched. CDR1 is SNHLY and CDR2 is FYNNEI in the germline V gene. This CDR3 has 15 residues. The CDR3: CASSGSLAGVYEQYF. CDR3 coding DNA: TGTGCCAGCAGTGGGAGCCTAGCGGGAGTCTACGAGCAGTACTTC.

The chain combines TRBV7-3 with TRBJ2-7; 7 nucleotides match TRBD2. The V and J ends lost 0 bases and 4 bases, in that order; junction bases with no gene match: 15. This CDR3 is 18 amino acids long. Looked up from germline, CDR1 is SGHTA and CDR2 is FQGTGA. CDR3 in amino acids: CASSLTGAGSGKSYEQYF. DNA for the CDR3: TGTGCCAGCAGCTTAACCGGAGCGGGGAGTGGGAAGAGTTACGAGCAGTACTTC.